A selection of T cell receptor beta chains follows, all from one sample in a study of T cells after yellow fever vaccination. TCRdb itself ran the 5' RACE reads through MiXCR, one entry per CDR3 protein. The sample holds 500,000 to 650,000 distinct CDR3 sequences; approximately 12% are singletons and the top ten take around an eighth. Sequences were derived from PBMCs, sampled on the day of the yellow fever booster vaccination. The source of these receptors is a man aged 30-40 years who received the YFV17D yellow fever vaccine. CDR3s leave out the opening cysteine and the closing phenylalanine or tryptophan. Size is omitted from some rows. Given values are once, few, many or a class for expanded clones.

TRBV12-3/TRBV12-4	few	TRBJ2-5	ASSSQGLAGGTQY
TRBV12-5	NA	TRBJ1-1	ASARRPDFNTEAF
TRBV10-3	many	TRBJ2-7	AISDGLAEKHGSYEQY
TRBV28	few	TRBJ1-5	ASSRRTGSNQPQH
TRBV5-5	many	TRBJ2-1	ASSFSMASSYNEQF
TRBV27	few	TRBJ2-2	ASRGGQTLIGGELF
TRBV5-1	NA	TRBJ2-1	ASSLDRVENNEQF
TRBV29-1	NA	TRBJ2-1	SAEGNLDNEQF
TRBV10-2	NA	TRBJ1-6	ASSELRFHEDSPLH
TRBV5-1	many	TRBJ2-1	ASSFGGRGYNEQF
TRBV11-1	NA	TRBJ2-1	ASSSGDSLYYNEQF
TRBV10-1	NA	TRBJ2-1	ASSESTWRGTYNEQF
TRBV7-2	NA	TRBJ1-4	ASSRRGVEKLF
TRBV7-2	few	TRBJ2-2	ASSLRERELF
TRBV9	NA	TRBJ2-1	ASSVIGAKINEQF
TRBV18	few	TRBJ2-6	ASSLSGQSISGANVLT
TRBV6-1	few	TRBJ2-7	ASRKRQGGSEQY
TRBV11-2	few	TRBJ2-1	ASTPPGRASF
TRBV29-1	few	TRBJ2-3	SVVSSSDTQY
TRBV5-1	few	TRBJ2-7	ASSLEGGWDEQY
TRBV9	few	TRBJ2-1	ASSVSGVSSYNEQF
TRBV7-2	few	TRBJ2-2	ASSLKFAGELF
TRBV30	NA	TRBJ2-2	AWRLAGTGELF
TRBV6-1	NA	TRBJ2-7	ASRIRQRPYEQY